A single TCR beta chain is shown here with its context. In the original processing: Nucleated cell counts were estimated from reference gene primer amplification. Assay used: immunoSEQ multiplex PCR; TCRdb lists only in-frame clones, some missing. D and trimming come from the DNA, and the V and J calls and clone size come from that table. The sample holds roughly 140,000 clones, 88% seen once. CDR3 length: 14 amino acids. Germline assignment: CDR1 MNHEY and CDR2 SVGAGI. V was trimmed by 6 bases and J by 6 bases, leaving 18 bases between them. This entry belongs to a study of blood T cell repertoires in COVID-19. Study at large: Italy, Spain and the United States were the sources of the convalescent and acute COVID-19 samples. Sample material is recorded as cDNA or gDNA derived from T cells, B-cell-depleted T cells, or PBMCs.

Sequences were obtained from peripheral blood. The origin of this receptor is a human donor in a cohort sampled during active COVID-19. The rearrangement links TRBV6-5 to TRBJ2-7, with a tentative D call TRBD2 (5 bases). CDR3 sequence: CASREVFGGSEQYF. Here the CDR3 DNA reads TGTGCCAGCAGGGAGGTCTTCGGCGGGTCCGAGCAGTACTTC.